The 15 T cell receptor beta chains below were found in one sample sequenced in a study of neurological immune-mediated disorders. TCRdb used MiXCR to reprocess the 5' RACE reads, holding one entry per CDR3 protein. The table has 85,000 to 100,000 distinct CDR3 sequences, around 3.3% seen once. The sequenced sample was PBMCs. Receptor source: a woman aged 18-29 years with multiple sclerosis.

At least ten counts were recorded for this clonotype. This rearrangement joins TRBV18 to TRBJ2-7; 8 bases line up with TRBD1. Trimming removed 5 bases from V and 3 bases from J; junction bases left unmatched: 9. Germline V gene sequence: CDR1 KGHSH, CDR2 LQKENI. The CDR3 totals 15 residues. CDR3 in DNA: TGTGCCAGCTCAGGACGGGACAGGCTTTTCTACGAGCAGTACTTC. The encoded protein is CASSGRDRLFYEQYF.

This clonotype was recorded at least ten times. This chain uses TRBV20-1 with TRBJ1-5; D is ambiguous. CDR1 is DFQATT and CDR2 is SNEGSKA in the germline V gene (reference sequence). The V end was cut by 1 base, the J end by 2 bases, with 15 bases between. The length of the CDR3 is 16 residues. The CDR3 DNA follows: TGCAGTGCTAGAGCCAACCGTGGGCGCGGCAATCAGCCCCAGCATTTT. Amino acids: CSARANRGRGNQPQHF.

This clonotype has ten or more counts. The V and J genes are TRBV5-6 and TRBJ2-7; D gene unclear. Looked up from germline, CDR1 is SGHDT and CDR2 is YYEEEE. The CDR3 loop spans 14 amino acids. The V gene lost 0 bases and the J gene lost 1 base, with 8 bases spanning the gap. CDR3 sequence: CASSLGTDSYEQYF. In DNA form, the CDR3 reads TGTGCCAGCAGCTTGGGAACGGATTCCTACGAGCAGTACTTC.

This clonotype came up many times. The CDR3 loop is CASSIDREVGNQPQHF. The CDR3 DNA sequence: TGTGCCAGCAGCATCGACAGGGAAGTAGGCAATCAGCCCCAGCATTTT. The rearrangement joins TRBV7-9 to TRBJ1-5; 7 positions agree with TRBD1. The CDR3 runs to 16 residues. With V trimmed by 5 bases and J by 2 bases, 9 bases remained unmatched. Germline V gene sequence: CDR1 SEHNR, CDR2 FQNEAQ (reference sequence).

This clonotype appeared many times. The genes are TRBV15 and TRBJ2-7; D remains ambiguous. The CDR3 is 13 amino acids. CDR1 and CDR2 from the germline V gene are LNHNV and YYDKDF (reference sequence). The ends were cut back, 7 bases at V and 3 bases at J, with 13 bases in the middle. The CDR3, as DNA: TGTGCCACCATGGACGGTTTAAACTACGAGCAGTACTTC. Amino acid sequence: CATMDGLNYEQYF.

This clonotype appeared many times. This sequence joins TRBV14 and TRBJ2-5; TRBD1 is a possible D gene (5 bases). CDR1 and CDR2 (germline): SGHDN, FVKESK. The CDR3 has 18 amino acids. Deletions cut 0 bases from V and 2 bases from J, with 19 bases between. The CDR3, as DNA: TGTGCCAGCAGCCAAGATAAGGGGCCGGGCGCAACACAAGAGACCCAGTACTTC. Translation gives CASSQDKGPGATQETQYF.

This clonotype was found many times. This chain uses TRBV12-3 or TRBV12-4 with TRBJ1-3; D unclear. V was trimmed by 6 bases and J by 0 bases, leaving 12 bases between them. The CDR3 sequence is 15 residues long. The CDR3 region is CASREMQTSGNTIYF. Written as DNA, the CDR3 is TGTGCCAGCAGGGAGATGCAGACCTCTGGAAACACCATATATTTT.

Many counts were recorded for this clonotype. CDR3: CASSEVGAREKLFF. DNA of the CDR3: TGCGCCAGCAGCGAGGTGGGGGCCCGAGAAAAACTGTTTTTT. The rearrangement links TRBV5-1 to TRBJ1-4; a weak D match, TRBD1 (6 bases). Trimming removed 4 bases at V and 8 bases at J, with 15 bases between. The germline gives CDR1 SGHRS, CDR2 YFSETQ. The CDR3 runs to 14 residues.

This clonotype has ten or more counts. V gene TRBV5-1 combines with J gene TRBJ1-5; TRBD1 aligns across 12 bases. Germline assignment: CDR1 SGHRS and CDR2 YFSETQ. J lost 0 bases, V lost 4 bases, and 8 bases had no gene match. CDR3 length: 18 residues. The CDR3, as DNA: TGCGCCAGCAGCGCCGGGACAGGGGGCATAGGTAGCAATCAGCCCCAGCATTTT. It encodes CASSAGTGGIGSNQPQHF.

At least ten counts were recorded for this clonotype. The chain uses TRBV10-3 and TRBJ2-3, with 10 positions matching TRBD2. CDR1 is ENHRY and CDR2 is SYGVKD in the germline V gene. Trimming cost V 3 bases and J 9 bases; bases outside gene matches: 6. The CDR3 contains 14 residues. CDR3 loop: CAISEGLAGATQYF. The CDR3 DNA reads TGTGCCATCAGTGAAGGGCTAGCGGGGGCCACGCAGTATTTT.

This clonotype was seen at least ten times. This chain joins TRBV20-1 and TRBJ2-3, with D perhaps TRBD1 (5 bases). The CDR3 loop spans 15 amino acids. The germline V gene encodes CDR1 DFQATT and CDR2 SNEGSKA (reference sequence). V lost 3 bases and J lost 2, with 15 bases in between. The CDR3 sequence: CSASYPATVTDTQYF. The CDR3, as DNA: TGCAGTGCTAGCTATCCGGCGACAGTCACAGATACGCAGTATTTT.

This clonotype was picked up many times. The chain combines TRBV5-1 with TRBJ2-2; 7 nucleotides agree with TRBD1. V was clipped by 5 bases and J by 8 bases; unmatched bases: 9. The V gene's germline CDR1 is SGHRS and CDR2 YFSETQ. The CDR3 runs 14 residues. The CDR3 here is CASRGTAGEGELFF. The CDR3 DNA sequence: TGCGCCAGCAGAGGGACAGCCGGAGAGGGGGAGCTGTTTTTT.

This clonotype came up many times. V gene TRBV7-9 combines with J gene TRBJ2-7, with 10 bases aligning to TRBD2. From germline, CDR1 is SEHNR and CDR2 FQNEAQ (reference sequence). The CDR3 extends over 17 amino acids. V shed 5 bases and J 1 base; nucleotides not matched to a gene: 11. DNA for the CDR3: TGTGCCAGCAGCCGAGGGGCTAGCGGGAGTGGATCCTACGAGCAGTACTTC. Translation: CASSRGASGSGSYEQYF.

By its share, this clonotype is medium-sized. The chain joins TRBV3-1 to TRBJ1-1; the D is unclear. The germline V gene encodes CDR1 LGHDT and CDR2 YNNKEL (reference sequence). This CDR3 comprises 16 residues. Trimming shortened V by 0 bases and J by 0 bases, and 11 bases separated the two germline ends. The CDR3 DNA is TGTGCCAGCAGCCAAGACGAGTCGGTCATGAACACTGAAGCTTTCTTT. Encoded protein: CASSQDESVMNTEAFF.

There are many counts of this clonotype. The chain carries TRBV15 and TRBJ2-7; possibly TRBD1 or TRBD2 for D (5 bases each). V lost 5 bases and J lost 2, with 16 bases in between. This CDR3 has 15 amino acids. Germline loops: CDR1 LNHNV, CDR2 YYDKDF (reference sequence). This chain's CDR3 is CATSPRGTLPYEQYF. DNA of the CDR3: TGTGCCACCAGCCCCCGGGGCACCCTCCCCTACGAGCAGTACTTC.